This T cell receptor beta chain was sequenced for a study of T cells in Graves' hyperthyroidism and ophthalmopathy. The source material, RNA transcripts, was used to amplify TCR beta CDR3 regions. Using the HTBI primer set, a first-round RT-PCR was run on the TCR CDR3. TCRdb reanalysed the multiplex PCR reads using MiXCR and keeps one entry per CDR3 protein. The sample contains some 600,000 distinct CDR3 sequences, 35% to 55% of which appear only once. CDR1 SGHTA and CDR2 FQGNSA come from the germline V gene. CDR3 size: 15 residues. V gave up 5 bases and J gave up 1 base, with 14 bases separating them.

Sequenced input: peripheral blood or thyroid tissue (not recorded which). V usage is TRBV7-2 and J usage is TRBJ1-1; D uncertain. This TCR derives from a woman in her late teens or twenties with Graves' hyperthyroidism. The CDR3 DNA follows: TGTGCCAGCAGCCCCGGCAGCCAGCCGAACACTGAAGCTTTCTTT. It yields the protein CASSPGSQPNTEAFF.